This TCR beta chain was obtained from a study of T cells in Graves' hyperthyroidism and ophthalmopathy. A NOSPECS grade of at least 4, a Clinical Activity Score of at least 3 and duration under 3 months were recorded in ophthalmopathy patients. Template material for amplifying TCR beta CDR3 regions consisted of RNA transcripts. Researchers ran a first-round RT-PCR on the TCR CDR3 using the HTBI primer set. TCRdb recomputed calls from the multiplex PCR reads with MiXCR, one row per CDR3 protein. The table has 300,000 to 400,000 distinct CDR3 sequences, under 20% seen once. This clonotype was seen ten or more times. Its antigen is not identified. CDR3 size: 17 residues. Trimming cost V 3 bases and J 1 base; bases outside gene matches: 10. Germline V gene sequence: CDR1 SGHRS, CDR2 YFSETQ. Study-wide points: Separation of ophthalmopathy from stable hyperthyroidism was achieved by a 13 V-J model.

V usage is TRBV5-1 and J usage is TRBJ1-1; 9 nucleotides align to TRBD1. The receptor was derived from a man aged 18 to 29 with Graves' ophthalmopathy. Sequenced input: blood. The CDR3 reads CASSSYRGRGANTEAFF. The CDR3 DNA follows: TGCGCCAGCAGCTCCTACAGGGGGCGCGGAGCGAACACTGAAGCTTTCTTT.